A selection of T cell receptor beta chains follows, all from one sample in a study of cytomegalovirus exposure and HLA in healthy donors. Clones were sequenced by immunoSEQ multiplex PCR, and TCRdb holds only the in-frame ones, with some missing. Recorded for this sample: about 110,000 clones. Sequencing was carried out using PBMCs. These receptors were obtained from a man aged 25 to 40 in good health and CMV-seronegative. CDR3s include the opening cysteine and the closing phenylalanine or tryptophan. The D gene is left open where the match is weak.

j_gene: TRBJ2-2; d_gene: NA; v_gene: TRBV7-2; CDR3nt: TGTGCCAGCAGCTTAGCGGGGGGATCTGGGACCGGGGAGCTGTTTTTT; CDR3aa: CASSLAGGSGTGELFF
j_gene: TRBJ2-7; d_gene: TRBD1; v_gene: TRBV18; CDR3nt: TGTGCCAGCTCACCAGACAGGGGTACCTACGAGCAGTACTTC; CDR3aa: CASSPDRGTYEQYF
j_gene: TRBJ1-2; d_gene: NA; v_gene: TRBV28; CDR3nt: TGTGCCAGCAGTTTAGATCCGGGGGGCCTCTATGGCTACACCTTC; CDR3aa: CASSLDPGGLYGYTF
j_gene: TRBJ1-2; d_gene: TRBD1; v_gene: TRBV18; CDR3nt: TGTGCCAGCTCACCTACAGGGGTCAACTATGGCTACACCTTC; CDR3aa: CASSPTGVNYGYTF
j_gene: TRBJ2-7; d_gene: NA; v_gene: TRBV7-9; CDR3nt: TGTGCCAGCAGCGTTCGGAGCTGGGAGCAGTACTTC; CDR3aa: CASSVRSWEQYF
j_gene: TRBJ1-4; d_gene: TRBD1; v_gene: TRBV7-2; CDR3nt: TGTGCCAGCAGCTTAGGGACAGGGAGGTCTAATGAAAAACTGTTTTTT; CDR3aa: CASSLGTGRSNEKLFF
j_gene: TRBJ1-1; d_gene: TRBD1; v_gene: TRBV7-9; CDR3nt: TGTGCCAGCAGCAAAGGCGCGACAGGGTTGGACACTGAAGCTTTCTTT; CDR3aa: CASSKGATGLDTEAFF
j_gene: TRBJ2-4; d_gene: NA; v_gene: TRBV2; CDR3nt: TGTGCCAGCAGCTTAAACAGGGGGGGTTCGAACATTCAGTACTTC; CDR3aa: CASSLNRGGSNIQYF
j_gene: TRBJ1-1; d_gene: NA; v_gene: TRBV2; CDR3nt: TGTGCCAGCAACGACGGAGTTGAAGCTTTCTTT; CDR3aa: CASNDGVEAFF
j_gene: TRBJ2-7; d_gene: NA; v_gene: TRBV5-4; CDR3nt: TGTGCCAGCAGCTCCCATGGGCACGAGCAGTACTTC; CDR3aa: CASSSHGHEQYF
j_gene: TRBJ1-6; d_gene: TRBD1; v_gene: TRBV6-1; CDR3nt: TGTGCCAGCAGGGACAGGGGGTTAAATAATTCACCCCTCCACTTT; CDR3aa: CASRDRGLNNSPLHF
j_gene: TRBJ2-7; d_gene: NA; v_gene: TRBV5-1; CDR3nt: TGCGCCAGCAGTCTAGACAGGTCCGTTTACGAGCAGTACTTC; CDR3aa: CASSLDRSVYEQYF
j_gene: TRBJ2-2; d_gene: TRBD1; v_gene: TRBV9; CDR3nt: TGTGCCAGCAGCGATACAGGGGTCGTCGGGGAGCTGTTTTTT; CDR3aa: CASSDTGVVGELFF
j_gene: TRBJ1-1; d_gene: NA; v_gene: TRBV6-5; CDR3nt: TGTGCCAGCATTACCGGGACAAATGAAGCTTTCTTT; CDR3aa: CASITGTNEAFF
j_gene: TRBJ2-1; d_gene: NA; v_gene: TRBV9; CDR3nt: TGTGCCAGCAGCGTAGAGGCGGACTACAATGAGCAGTTCTTC; CDR3aa: CASSVEADYNEQFF
j_gene: TRBJ1-1; d_gene: NA; v_gene: TRBV20-1; CDR3nt: TGCAGTGCTCCGCGGAACACTGAAGCTTTCTTT; CDR3aa: CSAPRNTEAFF
j_gene: TRBJ2-2; d_gene: TRBD2; v_gene: TRBV7-8; CDR3nt: TGTGCCAGCAGCCCATTAGCCGGGGGGACGACCGGGGAGCTGTTTTTT; CDR3aa: CASSPLAGGTTGELFF
j_gene: TRBJ2-3; d_gene: TRBD2; v_gene: TRBV30; CDR3nt: TGTGCCTGGAGTGTATACGGGGGGGGGAGCACAGATACGCAGTATTTT; CDR3aa: CAWSVYGGGSTDTQYF
j_gene: TRBJ2-1; d_gene: NA; v_gene: TRBV5-1; CDR3nt: TGCGCCAGCACTCGACCCGGGGTCTACAATGAGCAGTTCTTC; CDR3aa: CASTRPGVYNEQFF
j_gene: TRBJ1-5; d_gene: TRBD1; v_gene: TRBV5-1; CDR3nt: TGCGCCAGCAGCCCGGGACAGGGAAATCAGCCCCAGCATTTT; CDR3aa: CASSPGQGNQPQHF
j_gene: TRBJ2-7; d_gene: TRBD1; v_gene: TRBV2; CDR3nt: TGTGCCAGCAGTGGGGACAGATTCTACGAGCAGTACTTC; CDR3aa: CASSGDRFYEQYF
j_gene: TRBJ2-3; d_gene: TRBD1; v_gene: TRBV23-1; CDR3nt: TGCGCCAGCATTCCGGGACAGGGTAGCACAGATACGCAGTATTTT; CDR3aa: CASIPGQGSTDTQYF
j_gene: TRBJ1-2; d_gene: NA; v_gene: TRBV2; CDR3nt: TGTGCCAGCAGTGAAAGTCTGAACAGGGCTTTTGGCTACACCTTC; CDR3aa: CASSESLNRAFGYTF
j_gene: TRBJ1-3; d_gene: NA; v_gene: TRBV5-1; CDR3nt: TGCGCCAGCAGCTTGGATCCAACTGGAAACACCATATATTTT; CDR3aa: CASSLDPTGNTIYF
j_gene: TRBJ2-2; d_gene: NA; v_gene: TRBV10-3; CDR3nt: TGTGCCATCAAGGTACAGGGCTCCGCCGGGGAGCTGTTTTTT; CDR3aa: CAIKVQGSAGELFF
j_gene: TRBJ2-2; d_gene: NA; v_gene: TRBV6-4; CDR3nt: TGTGCCAGCAGTCCGGTGGGGGGCACCGGGGAGCTGTTTTTT; CDR3aa: CASSPVGGTGELFF
j_gene: TRBJ1-5; d_gene: NA; v_gene: TRBV7-9; CDR3nt: TGTGCCAGCAGCTTAAAGTCGGGGCAGCCCCAGCATTTT; CDR3aa: CASSLKSGQPQHF
j_gene: TRBJ2-1; d_gene: NA; v_gene: TRBV9; CDR3nt: TGTGCCAGCAGCGTAGGTGGGGGGGGCCTTAATGAGCAGTTCTTC; CDR3aa: CASSVGGGGLNEQFF
j_gene: TRBJ2-1; d_gene: NA; v_gene: TRBV11-2; CDR3nt: TGTGCCAGCTGCTGTGAAGTGCAGATCAATGAGCAGTTCTTC; CDR3aa: CASCCEVQINEQFF
j_gene: TRBJ2-1; d_gene: TRBD2; v_gene: TRBV27; CDR3nt: TGTGCCAGCAGGCCTCGACTAGCCCTCTCCTACAATGAGCAGTTCTTC; CDR3aa: CASRPRLALSYNEQFF
j_gene: TRBJ2-3; d_gene: NA; v_gene: TRBV7-6; CDR3nt: TGTGCCAGCAGCTCCCCCCAAGATACGCAGTATTTT; CDR3aa: CASSSPQDTQYF
j_gene: TRBJ2-5; d_gene: NA; v_gene: TRBV19; CDR3nt: TGTGCCACTACTAAGGACAGAACGGAGACCCAGTACTTC; CDR3aa: CATTKDRTETQYF
j_gene: TRBJ2-6; d_gene: NA; v_gene: TRBV6-5; CDR3nt: TGTGCCAGCAGTTACGGGCAGGGATCTGGGGCCAACGTCCTGGCTTTC; CDR3aa: CASSYGQGSGANVLAF
j_gene: TRBJ2-5; d_gene: TRBD1; v_gene: TRBV6-6; CDR3nt: TGTGCCAGCAGTTACAGTGACAGGGGACGGGAGACCCAGTACTTC; CDR3aa: CASSYSDRGRETQYF
j_gene: TRBJ2-1; d_gene: TRBD2; v_gene: TRBV6-5; CDR3nt: TGTGCCAGCAGTTACTCTGGGACTAGAAACGAGCAGTTCTTC; CDR3aa: CASSYSGTRNEQFF
j_gene: TRBJ2-3; d_gene: NA; v_gene: TRBV6-5; CDR3nt: TGTGCCAGCAGTTCAGCTGGGAAACGAGGGGATACGCAGTATTTT; CDR3aa: CASSSAGKRGDTQYF
j_gene: TRBJ2-7; d_gene: NA; v_gene: TRBV4-2; CDR3nt: TGTGCCAGCAGCCAAGAATACAGGGCCTACGAGCAGTACTTC; CDR3aa: CASSQEYRAYEQYF
j_gene: TRBJ1-2; d_gene: NA; v_gene: TRBV5-4; CDR3nt: TGTGCCAGCAGCTTGCCGACAGTAGGATCCTATGGCTACACCTTC; CDR3aa: CASSLPTVGSYGYTF
j_gene: TRBJ2-2; d_gene: TRBD1; v_gene: TRBV7-8; CDR3nt: TGTGCCAGCAGCACCGGGACAGGCGGTCGCGGGGAGCTGTTTTTT; CDR3aa: CASSTGTGGRGELFF
j_gene: TRBJ1-5; d_gene: TRBD1; v_gene: TRBV2; CDR3nt: TGTGCCAGCAGTGAACAGGGGGATAGCAATCAGCCCCAGCATTTT; CDR3aa: CASSEQGDSNQPQHF